These 29 T cell receptor beta chains were all obtained from the same sample, sequenced in a study of blood T cell repertoires in COVID-19. The method was immunoSEQ multiplex PCR; TCRdb's version includes in-frame clones alone and lacks a portion of them. The sample carries about 310,000 clones, roughly 91% recorded once. Sequencing used PBMCs or T cells enriched from blood (not recorded which). The origin of the receptors is a woman in her 30s who had recovered from COVID-19.

The chain links TRBV28 to TRBJ2-1; 15 nucleotides agree with TRBD2. The CDR3 sequence is 18 residues long. With 5 bases clipped from V and 4 bases from J, the junction kept 9 bases outside the gene matches. The germline gives CDR1 MDHEN, CDR2 SYDVKM. The CDR3 loop is CASSPSPGTSGRYNEQFF. For the CDR3, the DNA is TGTGCCAGCAGTCCCTCTCCCGGGACTAGCGGGAGGTACAATGAGCAGTTCTTC.

The rearrangement links TRBV6-5 to TRBJ2-1; no firm D call. Germline loops: CDR1 MNHEY, CDR2 SVGAGI. V lost 0 bases, J lost 3 bases, and 12 bases lay in between. The CDR3 is 16 residues long. CDR3 protein: CASSYSMTPVYNEQFF. CDR3 DNA: TGTGCCAGCAGTTACTCGATGACTCCGGTCTACAATGAGCAGTTCTTC.

The chain couples TRBV7-3 to TRBJ1-1, with D unclear. There are 15 residues in the CDR3. Germline CDR1 reads SGHTA; CDR2 reads FQGTGA. V dropped 2 bases and J dropped 5 bases, with 15 bases sitting between them. CDR3 sequence reads: CASSLLGGLETEAFF. The CDR3, as DNA: TGTGCCAGCAGCTTATTAGGCGGATTGGAGACTGAAGCTTTCTTT.

This rearrangement joins TRBV18 to TRBJ1-1; no firm D call. Looked up from germline, CDR1 is KGHSH and CDR2 is LQKENI. V was cut by 0 bases and J by 7 bases, with 9 bases left in between. CDR3 size: 13 residues. CDR3 bases: TGTGCCAGCTCACCACCGGTGGAGATTGAAGCTTTCTTT. Residues: CASSPPVEIEAFF. Supplemented by reference TRBV18 and TRBJ1-1, the full variable domain reads NAGVMQNPRHLVRRRGQEARLRCSPMKGHSHVYWYRQLPEEGLKFMVYLQKENIIDESGMPKERFSAEFPKEGPSILRIQQVVRGDSAAYFCASSPPVEIEAFFGQGTRLTVV.

This rearrangement joins TRBV29-1 to TRBJ2-2, with unresolved D. This CDR3 has 12 amino acids. The germline CDR1 and CDR2 sequences are SQVTM and ANQGSEA. V shed 5 bases and J shed 6 bases, with 10 bases lying between them. CDR3 region: CSVQVGAGELFF. CDR3 nucleotides: TGCAGCGTTCAAGTGGGCGCCGGGGAGCTGTTTTTT.

The chain carries TRBV2 and TRBJ2-3, with unresolved D. Germline V gene sequence: CDR1 SNHLY, CDR2 FYNNEI. V was trimmed by 10 bases and J by 0 bases, leaving 14 bases between them. The CDR3 consists of 14 residues. The CDR3 spells CATRGWVSTDTQYF. DNA for the CDR3: TGTGCCACTAGAGGATGGGTTAGCACAGATACGCAGTATTTT.

The rearrangement joins TRBV19 to TRBJ2-2, with 10 bases identical to TRBD1. The CDR3 covers 15 residues. After removal of 5 bases from V and 8 bases from J, the junction contained 8 bases not matched to a gene. The germline V gene has CDR1 LNHDA and CDR2 SQIVND (reference sequence). The CDR3 coding sequence is TGTGCCAGTAGTTCCCGGGACAGGGGTTCGGGGGAGCTGTTTTTT. Protein sequence: CASSSRDRGSGELFF.

The rearrangement links TRBV29-1 to TRBJ1-2, with D perhaps matching TRBD1 (6 bases). The CDR3 spans 16 residues. V shed 0 bases and J shed 8 bases, with 22 bases lying between them. Germline V lookup: CDR1 SQVTM, CDR2 ANQGSEA. CDR3 loop: CSVEEGGATLFGGYTF. For the CDR3, the DNA is TGCAGCGTTGAAGAGGGGGGGGCGACTCTTTTCGGAGGCTACACCTTC.

The chain couples TRBV6-5 to TRBJ1-1; a possible D gene is TRBD1 (5 bases). Germline CDR1 reads MNHEY; CDR2 reads SVGAGI. V was clipped by 11 bases and J by 1 base, with 14 bases between them. CDR3 length: 13 residues. DNA for the CDR3: TGTGCCTCTCAGGTACAGGAGAACACTGAAGCTTTCTTT. Protein product: CASQVQENTEAFF.

This chain links TRBV5-1 with TRBJ2-6, with 9 positions matching TRBD1. CDR3 length: 16 residues. The V gene end was trimmed by 4 bases and the J gene end by 3 bases; junction bases not matched to a gene: 5. CDR1 is SGHRS and CDR2 is YFSETQ in the germline V gene. The CDR3, as DNA: TGCGCCAGCAGCAGGGGACAGGGTTATGGGGCCAACGTCCTGACTTTC. Translating gives CASSRGQGYGANVLTF.

The chain uses TRBV2 and TRBJ1-2; possibly TRBD1 for D (5 bases). Trimming removed 5 bases at V and 2 bases at J, with 6 bases between. The CDR3 spans 12 residues. Germline V gene data show CDR1 as SNHLY and CDR2 as FYNNEI. The CDR3 sequence is CASSQGNYGYTF. The CDR3 DNA reads as TGTGCCAGCAGTCAGGGAAACTATGGCTACACCTTC.

As DNA, the CDR3 is TGTGCCAGTAGCGTCGGGGGGCTAGCGGGAGTAGATACGCAGTATTTT. This sequence encodes CASSVGGLAGVDTQYF. V and J are TRBV19 and TRBJ2-3, with 10 bases lining up with TRBD2. Germline V gene sequence: CDR1 LNHDA, CDR2 SQIVND (reference sequence). V lost 6 bases, J lost 5 bases, and 11 bases stayed unmatched. The CDR3 runs 16 residues.

The rearrangement uses TRBV5-6 and TRBJ1-3; tentatively, D is TRBD1 (5 bases). V was trimmed by 3 bases and J by 0 bases, leaving 19 bases between them. This CDR3 has 18 residues. The germline V gene encodes CDR1 SGHDT and CDR2 YYEEEE. The CDR3 region is CASSSLPPGIGSGNTIYF. DNA for the CDR3: TGTGCCAGCAGCTCACTTCCCCCAGGGATTGGCTCTGGAAACACCATATATTTT.

The chain has TRBV3-1 (or the pseudogene TRBV3-2) and TRBJ2-7; 7 positions agree with TRBD1. CDR1 is LGHDT and CDR2 is YNNKEL in the germline V gene (reference sequence). J gave up 6 bases and V 4 bases, and 9 bases lay outside the gene matches. This CDR3 contains 14 residues. Here the CDR3 reads CASSPEGATGEQYF. The CDR3 DNA reads TGTGCCAGCAGCCCCGAGGGGGCGACAGGCGAGCAGTACTTC.

The chain couples TRBV28 to TRBJ2-7; D is perhaps TRBD1 (5 bases). With 1 base removed from V and 5 bases from J, the gap between germline ends came to 12 bases. Germline CDR1 reads MDHEN; CDR2 reads SYDVKM. This CDR3 is built from 14 residues. CDR3 nucleotide sequence: TGTGCCAGCAGTTTATTAAGGGGCTGGAACGAGCAGTACTTC. It translates to CASSLLRGWNEQYF.

The chain carries TRBV19 and TRBJ1-4; 10 bases line up with TRBD1. CDR1 and CDR2 (germline): LNHDA, SQIVND (reference sequence). V trimming: 4 bases; J trimming: 7 bases; junction bases outside the gene matches: 3. The CDR3 runs to 14 residues. Here the CDR3 DNA reads TGTGCCAGTAGTACCGGGACAGGGGTTGAAAAACTGTTTTTT. It encodes CASSTGTGVEKLFF.

The CDR3 loop is CASSVPGTNYGYTF. The CDR3 DNA follows: TGTGCCAGCAGTGTACCGGGAACTAACTATGGCTACACCTTC. The chain links TRBV25-1 to TRBJ1-2, with D uncertain. Deletions cut 4 bases from V and 0 bases from J, with 9 bases between. CDR1 is MGHDK, CDR2 SYGVNS, per germline. CDR3 size: 14 residues.

This clone was observed a single time. The chain combines TRBV5-1 with TRBJ2-2, with 9 bases lining up with TRBD1. This CDR3 spans 15 amino acids. Germline trimming cut 4 bases from V and 3 bases from J; bases unmatched to any gene: 4. In germline, CDR1 is SGHRS, CDR2 YFSETQ. DNA of the CDR3: TGCGCCAGCAGCCCGGACAGGGGATACACCGGGGAGCTGTTTTTT. Encoded protein: CASSPDRGYTGELFF.

The rearrangement joins TRBV27 to TRBJ2-1; TRBD2 matches 9 bases. The CDR3 extends over 19 amino acids. V lost 6 bases and J lost 7; bases outside the gene matches: 22. CDR1 and CDR2 from the germline V gene are MNHEY and SMNVEV (reference sequence). The CDR3 protein is CASSRPILAGGPLMNEQFF. In DNA, the CDR3 is TGTGCCAGCAGCCGACCCATCCTGGCGGGAGGGCCACTGATGAATGAGCAGTTCTTC.

The J gene is TRBJ1-5, the V gene TRBV10-2; no clear D. V was shortened by 7 bases and J by 3 bases, with 7 bases between the two germline ends. This CDR3 contains 12 residues. CDR1 is WSHSY and CDR2 is SAAADI in the germline V gene. This CDR3 is CASMGLNQPQHF. CDR3 bases: TGCGCCAGCATGGGCCTCAATCAGCCCCAGCATTTT.

The V gene is TRBV7-9, the J gene TRBJ2-2; TRBD2 is a possible D gene (7 bases). CDR3 length equals 16 residues. Germline V gene lookup returns CDR1 SEHNR and CDR2 FQNEAQ (reference sequence). V was pared by 1 base and J by 4 bases, with 13 bases between. The CDR3 spells CASSLVGGLVTGELFF. Here the CDR3 DNA reads TGTGCCAGCAGCTTAGTCGGGGGGCTCGTCACCGGGGAGCTGTTTTTT.

V gene TRBV4-2 combines with J gene TRBJ1-6; TRBD1 matches 8 bases. CDR1 is LGHNA and CDR2 is YNFKEQ in the germline V gene. The J segment lost 2 bases and the V segment lost 3 bases, leaving 9 bases of the junction unmatched. This CDR3 is built from 18 residues. This CDR3 is CASSQYQGARTYNSPLHF. Here the CDR3 DNA reads TGTGCCAGCAGCCAGTATCAGGGGGCGAGGACCTATAATTCACCCCTCCACTTT.

In this sample, this clone turned up a few times. The rearrangement uses TRBV7-2 and TRBJ2-3, with 8 nucleotides matching TRBD2. The CDR3 contains 14 residues. In germline, CDR1 is SGHTA, CDR2 FQGNSA. Trimming at V came to 4 bases and at J to 4 bases, leaving 4 bases not matched to a gene. CDR3 loop: CASSSGLAADTQYF. The CDR3 coding sequence is TGTGCCAGCAGCTCCGGACTAGCTGCAGATACGCAGTATTTT.

This clone was counted a few times. The V and J genes are TRBV18 and TRBJ2-5; 8 nucleotides agree with TRBD1. The germline gives CDR1 KGHSH, CDR2 LQKENI. The CDR3 has 15 residues. Trimming removed 3 bases from V and 1 base from J; junction bases left unmatched: 4. The DNA of the CDR3 is TGTGCCAGCTCACCGGCAGGGGGCTCCCAAGAGACCCAGTACTTC. This sequence encodes CASSPAGGSQETQYF. The whole variable domain, filled in from reference TRBV18 and TRBJ2-5, reads NAGVMQNPRHLVRRRGQEARLRCSPMKGHSHVYWYRQLPEEGLKFMVYLQKENIIDESGMPKERFSAEFPKEGPSILRIQQVVRGDSAAYFCASSPAGGSQETQYFGPGTRLLVL.

This clone was seen just once. The V gene is TRBV7-9, the J gene TRBJ1-1; 9 positions match TRBD1. Trimming removed 6 bases from V and 4 bases from J; junction bases left unmatched: 3. Germline V gene lookup returns CDR1 SEHNR and CDR2 FQNEAQ (reference sequence). The CDR3 is 13 amino acids. CDR3 protein: CASRGTGFTEAFF. The DNA of the CDR3 is TGTGCCAGCAGGGGGACAGGGTTCACTGAAGCTTTCTTT.

V usage is TRBV7-8 and J usage is TRBJ1-2; 8 bases fit TRBD1. The germline CDR1 and CDR2 sequences are SGHVS and FQNEAQ. There are 15 residues in the CDR3. The V and J ends lost 1 base and 5 bases, in that order; junction bases with no gene match: 6. The CDR3, as DNA: TGTGCCAGCAGCTTAGGTCGGACAGGGCCTTATGGCTACACCTTC. It encodes CASSLGRTGPYGYTF.

This chain joins TRBV9 and TRBJ2-5, with TRBD1 matching 9 bases. CDR3 length equals 15 residues. Germline V gives CDR1 SGDLS, CDR2 YYNGEE. V lost 3 bases to trimming and J lost 3 bases; unmatched junction nucleotides: 6. Here the CDR3 reads CASSAGTGSEETQYF. CDR3 nucleotides: TGTGCCAGCAGCGCCGGGACAGGGTCCGAAGAGACCCAGTACTTC. The whole variable domain, remainder taken from reference TRBV9 and TRBJ2-5, is DSGVTQTPKHLITATGQRVTLRCSPRSGDLSVYWYQQSLDQGLQFLIQYYNGEERAKGNILERFSAQQFPDLHSELNLSSLELGDSALYFCASSAGTGSEETQYFGPGTRLLVL.

The rearrangement joins TRBV3-1 (or the pseudogene TRBV3-2) to TRBJ2-7; D may be TRBD2 (7 bases). Germline V gene lookup returns CDR1 LGHDT and CDR2 YNNKEL (reference sequence). V lost 7 bases to trimming and J lost 4 bases, with 14 bases between them. The CDR3 loop spans 13 amino acids. In DNA, the CDR3 is TGTGCCAGCATACGGGGAGGGGGGTACGAGCAGTACTTC. Protein: CASIRGGGYEQYF.

For the CDR3, the DNA is TGTGCCACCAGCACGGACAGGGGATGGCAAGGGAGCAATCAGCCCCAGCATTTT. Translated, it gives CATSTDRGWQGSNQPQHF. The gene calls are TRBV15 and TRBJ1-5, with 9 nucleotides matching TRBD1. The CDR3 has 18 residues. CDR1 and CDR2 from the germline V gene are LNHNV and YYDKDF (reference sequence). The junction had 11 bases not matched to a gene; V was cut back by 4 bases and J by 1 base. The entire variable domain, with the rest obtained from reference TRBV15 and TRBJ1-5, is as follows: DAMVIQNPRYQVTQFGKPVTLSCSQTLNHNVMYWYQQKSSQAPKLLFHYYDKDFNNEADTPDNFQSRRPNTSFCFLDIRSPGLGDTAMYLCATSTDRGWQGSNQPQHFGDGTRLSIL.